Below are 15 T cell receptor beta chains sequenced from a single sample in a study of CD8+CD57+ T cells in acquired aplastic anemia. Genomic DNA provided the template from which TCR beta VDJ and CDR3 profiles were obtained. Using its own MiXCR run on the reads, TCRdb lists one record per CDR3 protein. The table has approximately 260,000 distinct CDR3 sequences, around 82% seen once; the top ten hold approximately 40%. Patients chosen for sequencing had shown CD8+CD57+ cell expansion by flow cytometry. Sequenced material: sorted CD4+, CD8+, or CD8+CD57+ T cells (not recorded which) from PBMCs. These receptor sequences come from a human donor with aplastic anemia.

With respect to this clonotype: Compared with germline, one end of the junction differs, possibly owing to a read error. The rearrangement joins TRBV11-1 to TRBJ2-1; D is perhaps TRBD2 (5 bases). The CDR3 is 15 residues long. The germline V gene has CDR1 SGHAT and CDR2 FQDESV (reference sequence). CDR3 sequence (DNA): TGTGCCAGTAGCTTAGCTAGCACAGCCTACAATGAGCAGTTCTTC. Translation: CASSLASTAYNEQFF.

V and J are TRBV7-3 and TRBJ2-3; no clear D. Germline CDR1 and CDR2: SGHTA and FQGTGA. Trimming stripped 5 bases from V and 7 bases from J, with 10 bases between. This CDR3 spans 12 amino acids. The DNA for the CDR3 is TGTGCCAGCAGCGTAGTAGTGAATACGCAGTATTTT. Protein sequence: CASSVVVNTQYF.

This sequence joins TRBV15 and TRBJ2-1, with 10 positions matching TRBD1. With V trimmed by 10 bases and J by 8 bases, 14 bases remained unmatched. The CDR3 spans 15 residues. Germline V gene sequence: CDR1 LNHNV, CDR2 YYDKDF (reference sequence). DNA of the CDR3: TGTGCCAGCAACACACCGGGACAGGGGAGCGATGAGCAGTTCTTC. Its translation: CASNTPGQGSDEQFF.

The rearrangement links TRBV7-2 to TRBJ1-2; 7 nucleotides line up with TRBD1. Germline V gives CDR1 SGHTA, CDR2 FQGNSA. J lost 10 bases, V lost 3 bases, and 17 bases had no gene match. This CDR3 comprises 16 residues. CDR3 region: CASSLTGSADYGYYTF. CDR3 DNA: TGTGCCAGCAGCTTGACAGGGAGCGCCGACTATGGTTACTACACCTTC.

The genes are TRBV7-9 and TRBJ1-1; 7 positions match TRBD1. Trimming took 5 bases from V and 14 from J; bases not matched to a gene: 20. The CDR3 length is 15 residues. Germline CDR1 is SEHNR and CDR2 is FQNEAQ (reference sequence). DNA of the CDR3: TGTGCCAGCAGCCTAGGTACAGGGGAGCACACAGAAACGTTCTTT. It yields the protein CASSLGTGEHTETFF. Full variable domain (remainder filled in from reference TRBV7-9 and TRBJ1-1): DTGVSQNPRHKITKRGQNVTFRCDPISEHNRLYWYRQTLGQGPEFLTYFQNEAQLEKSRLLSDRFSAERPKGSFSTLEIQRTEQGDSAMYLCASSLGTGEHTETFFGQGTRLTVV.

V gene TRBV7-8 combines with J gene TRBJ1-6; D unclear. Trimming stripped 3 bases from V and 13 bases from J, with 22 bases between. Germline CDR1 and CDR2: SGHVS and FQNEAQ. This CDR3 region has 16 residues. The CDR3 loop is CASSFDPGGYTSPLHF. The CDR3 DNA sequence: TGTGCCAGCAGCTTTGATCCGGGCGGCTATACTTCTCCCCTCCACTTT.

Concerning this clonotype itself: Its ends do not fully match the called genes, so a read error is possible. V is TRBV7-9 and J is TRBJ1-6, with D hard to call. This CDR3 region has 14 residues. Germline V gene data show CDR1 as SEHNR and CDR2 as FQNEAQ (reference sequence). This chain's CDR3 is CASRTRGEYTEQFF. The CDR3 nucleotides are TGTGCCAGCAGAACTCGCGGGGAGTACACTGAGCAGTTCTTT.

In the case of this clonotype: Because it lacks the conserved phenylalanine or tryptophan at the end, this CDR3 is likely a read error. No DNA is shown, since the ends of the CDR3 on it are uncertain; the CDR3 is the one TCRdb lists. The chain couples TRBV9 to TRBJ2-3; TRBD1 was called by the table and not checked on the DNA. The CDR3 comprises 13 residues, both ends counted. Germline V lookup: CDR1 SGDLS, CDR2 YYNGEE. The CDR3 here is CAISQGDLNNQPL.

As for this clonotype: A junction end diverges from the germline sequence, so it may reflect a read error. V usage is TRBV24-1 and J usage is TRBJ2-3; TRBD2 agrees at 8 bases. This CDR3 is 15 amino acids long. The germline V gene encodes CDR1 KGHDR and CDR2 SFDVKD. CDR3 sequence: CASSSGTRITDTQYF. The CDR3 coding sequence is TGTGCCAGCAGTTCCGGGACTAGGATCACAGATACGCAGTATTTT.

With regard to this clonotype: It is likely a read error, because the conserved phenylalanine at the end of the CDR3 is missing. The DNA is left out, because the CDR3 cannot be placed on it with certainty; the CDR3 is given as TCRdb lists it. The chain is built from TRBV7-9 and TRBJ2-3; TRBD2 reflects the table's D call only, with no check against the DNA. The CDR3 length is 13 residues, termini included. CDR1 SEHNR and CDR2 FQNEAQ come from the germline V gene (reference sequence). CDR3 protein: CASSYQRSGAYND.

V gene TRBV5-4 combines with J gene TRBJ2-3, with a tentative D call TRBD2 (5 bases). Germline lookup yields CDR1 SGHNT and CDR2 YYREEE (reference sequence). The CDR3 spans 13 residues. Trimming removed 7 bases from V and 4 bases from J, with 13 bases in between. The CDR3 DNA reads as TGTGCCAGCGGCGTGGAGGCGGCAGATACGCAGTATTTT. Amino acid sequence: CASGVEAADTQYF.

The CDR3 nucleotides are TGTGCCAGCAGCCCCGGGCAGCTCGCCTACGAGCAGTACTTC. It is translated as CASSPGQLAYEQYF. The J gene is TRBJ2-7, the V gene TRBV9, with D hard to call. Germline CDR1 is SGDLS and CDR2 is YYNGEE. There are 14 residues in the CDR3. V lost 4 bases, J lost 2 bases, and 13 bases lay in between.

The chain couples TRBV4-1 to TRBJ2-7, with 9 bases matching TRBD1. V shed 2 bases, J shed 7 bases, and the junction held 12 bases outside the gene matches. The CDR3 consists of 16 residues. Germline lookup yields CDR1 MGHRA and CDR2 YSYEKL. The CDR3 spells CASSQLGQGIGDEQYV. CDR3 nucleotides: TGCGCCAGCAGCCAATTAGGACAGGGGATTGGGGATGAGCAGTACGTC.

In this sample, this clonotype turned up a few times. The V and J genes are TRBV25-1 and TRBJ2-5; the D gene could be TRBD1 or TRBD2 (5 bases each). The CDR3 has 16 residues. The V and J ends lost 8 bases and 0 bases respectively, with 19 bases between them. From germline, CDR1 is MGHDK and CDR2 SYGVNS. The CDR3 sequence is CASGMMGETYQETQYF. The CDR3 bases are TGTGCCAGCGGTATGATGGGGGAGACGTACCAAGAGACCCAGTACTTC.

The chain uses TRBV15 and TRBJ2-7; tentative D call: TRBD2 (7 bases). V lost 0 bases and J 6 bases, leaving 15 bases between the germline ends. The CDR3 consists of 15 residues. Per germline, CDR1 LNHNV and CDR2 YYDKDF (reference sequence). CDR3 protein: CATSRDSGGYVEQYF. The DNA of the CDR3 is TGTGCCACCAGCAGAGATTCGGGGGGCTACGTCGAGCAGTACTTC.